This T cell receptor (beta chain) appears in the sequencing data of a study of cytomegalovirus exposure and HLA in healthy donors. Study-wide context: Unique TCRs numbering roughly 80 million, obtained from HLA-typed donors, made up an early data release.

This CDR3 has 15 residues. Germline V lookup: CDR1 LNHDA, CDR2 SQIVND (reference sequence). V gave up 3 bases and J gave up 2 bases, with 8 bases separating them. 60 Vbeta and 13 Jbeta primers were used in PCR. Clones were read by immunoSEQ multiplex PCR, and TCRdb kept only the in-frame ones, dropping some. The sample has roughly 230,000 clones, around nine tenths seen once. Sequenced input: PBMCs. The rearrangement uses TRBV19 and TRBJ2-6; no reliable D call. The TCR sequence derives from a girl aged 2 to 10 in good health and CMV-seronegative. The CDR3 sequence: CASSIQGAGANVLTF. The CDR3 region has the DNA TGTGCCAGTAGTATTCAAGGAGCTGGGGCCAACGTCCTGACTTTC. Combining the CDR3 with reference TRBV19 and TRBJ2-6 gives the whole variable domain DGGITQSPKYLFRKEGQNVTLSCEQNLNHDAMYWYRQDPGQGLRLIYYSQIVNDFQKGDIAEGYSVSREKKESFPLTVTSAQKNPTAFYLCASSIQGAGANVLTFGAGSRLTVL.